Below, 27 T cell receptor beta chains from the same sample are listed, as sequenced in a study of shared clonotypes between healthy human individuals. Only in-frame clones appear in the TCRdb table, and some are missing; sequencing was by immunoSEQ multiplex PCR. The sample records about 230,000 clones, 50% to 80% being singletons. Input material: memory CD4+ T cells sorted from blood. Subset denoted: CD45RA-negative fraction. The receptors originated from a man in his thirties or forties in good health.

This clone has a handful of counts. This CDR3 reads CASSRGGTYEQYF. CDR3 DNA: TGTGCCAGCTCCCGTGGGGGAACCTACGAGCAGTACTTC. The rearrangement joins TRBV19 to TRBJ2-7; D assignment may be TRBD1 or TRBD2 (5 bases each). The CDR3 has 13 residues. Per germline, CDR1 LNHDA and CDR2 SQIVND (reference sequence). The V end lost 9 bases, the J end lost 2 bases, and 14 bases lay between the germline ends.

As regards this clone: Other nucleotide sequences in the sample specify the same CDR3. The V call is TRBV5-4, the J call TRBJ2-5, with a weak D call TRBD2 (5 bases). Germline lookup yields CDR1 SGHNT and CDR2 YYREEE (reference sequence). The length of the CDR3 is 13 residues. V was pared by 2 bases and J by 1 base, with 6 bases between. CDR3 loop: CASSFGLQETQYF. The CDR3 nucleotides are TGTGCCAGCAGCTTCGGACTCCAAGAGACCCAGTACTTC. The full variable domain, rest sourced from reference TRBV5-4 and TRBJ2-5, is ETGVTQSPTHLIKTRGQQVTLRCSSQSGHNTVSWYQQALGQGPQFIFQYYREEENGRGNFPPRFSGLQFPNYSSELNVNALELDDSALYLCASSFGLQETQYFGPGTRLLVL.

V is TRBV27 and J is TRBJ2-5; 9 bases agree with TRBD2. V trimming: 7 bases; J trimming: 5 bases; junction bases outside the gene matches: 8. The CDR3 is made up of 14 amino acids. Germline V CDR1 and CDR2: MNHEY, SMNVEV (reference sequence). CDR3 nucleotides: TGTGCCAGCACGGCGGGAGGGCCAGGGGAGACCCAGTACTTC. Translation gives CASTAGGPGETQYF.

This clone was counted a few times. The chain employs TRBV25-1 and TRBJ1-4; no reliable D call. Trimming left V 3 bases short and J 4 bases short, with 9 bases between. CDR1 MGHDK and CDR2 SYGVNS come from the germline V gene. The CDR3 has 14 residues. The CDR3 loop reads CASSDRLLNEKLFF. Written as DNA, the CDR3 is TGTGCCAGCAGTGACAGATTACTTAATGAAAAACTGTTTTTT.

The genes are TRBV6-6 and TRBJ2-1, with 11 bases lining up with TRBD2. The germline gives CDR1 MNHNY, CDR2 SVGAGI (reference sequence). With V trimmed by 6 bases and J by 8 bases, 12 bases remained unmatched. The CDR3 totals 16 residues. CDR3 nucleotides: TGTGCCAGCAGCCCTCGTGGCCTAGCGGGAGGAGATGAGCAGTTCTTC. Amino acid sequence: CASSPRGLAGGDEQFF.

There are a few counts of this clone. The rearrangement uses TRBV28 and TRBJ2-3; 13 bases fit TRBD2. The CDR3 spans 17 residues. CDR1 is MDHEN and CDR2 is SYDVKM in the germline V gene. V was clipped by 5 bases and J by 3 bases; unmatched bases: 8. The CDR3 is CASSRLAGGSGTDTQYF. CDR3 in DNA: TGTGCCAGCAGTCGACTAGCGGGAGGATCAGGAACAGATACGCAGTATTTT.

The V call is TRBV7-2, the J call TRBJ2-7; TRBD2 matches at 7 bases. CDR1 and CDR2 (germline): SGHTA, FQGNSA. This CDR3 is built from 19 residues. The V gene end was trimmed by 3 bases and the J gene end by 4 bases; junction bases not matched to a gene: 21. The CDR3 protein is CASSFTTRTRGGSPYEQYF. CDR3 nucleotides: TGTGCCAGCAGCTTTACGACTCGGACCCGTGGCGGGAGTCCTTACGAGCAGTACTTC.

This clone was seen at least ten times. The chain links TRBV7-8 to TRBJ2-5; 14 nucleotides agree with TRBD2. J gave up 5 bases and V 5 bases, and 16 bases lay outside the gene matches. Germline V gives CDR1 SGHVS, CDR2 FQNEAQ. The CDR3 spans 19 residues. As DNA, the CDR3 is TGTGCCAGCAGCCCCTACCGGGGACTAGCGGGAGTTACGGGGGAGACCCAGTACTTC. It is translated as CASSPYRGLAGVTGETQYF.

This sequence joins TRBV6-1 and TRBJ1-5; tentative D call: TRBD1 (5 bases). The CDR3 consists of 14 residues. Germline-derived CDR1 and CDR2 are MNHNS and SASEGT. Deletions cut 4 bases from V and 3 bases from J, with 10 bases between. As DNA, the CDR3 is TGTGCCAGCAGTGTACAGGTAACCAATCAGCCCCAGCATTTT. This encodes CASSVQVTNQPQHF.

V is TRBV6-4 and J is TRBJ2-4; D may be TRBD1 or TRBD2 (5 bases each). This CDR3 spans 18 amino acids. Germline V CDR1 and CDR2: MRHNA, SNTAGT. V lost 1 base, J lost 0 bases, and 16 bases lay in between. CDR3 residues: CASSDLRVRGLAKNIQYF. The DNA of the CDR3 is TGTGCCAGCAGTGACTTGCGGGTGAGGGGTCTAGCCAAAAACATTCAGTACTTC.

J is TRBJ2-1 and V is TRBV10-3; TRBD2 matches 8 bases. Per the germline V gene, CDR1 is ENHRY and CDR2 is SYGVKD. The V segment lost 8 bases and the J segment 2 bases; nucleotides outside the gene matches: 5. The CDR3 is 14 amino acids. The CDR3 sequence: CAISGRGAYNEQFF. The CDR3 DNA sequence: TGTGCCATCTCAGGGCGGGGGGCCTACAATGAGCAGTTCTTC.

V and J are TRBV5-4 and TRBJ2-7; maybe TRBD1 (6 bases). CDR3 length equals 12 residues. The ends were cut back, 9 bases at V and 3 bases at J, with 13 bases in the middle. CDR1 and CDR2 (germline): SGHNT, YYREEE (reference sequence). Here the CDR3 reads CATRQEHYEQYF. CDR3 coding DNA: TGTGCCACGAGACAGGAACACTACGAGCAGTACTTC.

The rearrangement joins TRBV7-9 to TRBJ2-2; 7 positions agree with TRBD1. The V segment lost 2 bases and the J segment 0 bases; nucleotides outside the gene matches: 6. CDR3 length: 17 amino acids. Germline-derived CDR1 and CDR2 are SEHNR and FQNEAQ (reference sequence). The DNA of the CDR3 is TGTGCCAGCAGCTTAAAGACAGGGTCCGCGAACACCGGGGAGCTGTTTTTT. It specifies CASSLKTGSANTGELFF.

This clone showed up just a few times. The gene calls are TRBV28 and TRBJ2-2, with TRBD1 as a possible D gene (6 bases). Per the germline V gene, CDR1 is MDHEN and CDR2 is SYDVKM. CDR3 length: 13 amino acids. Trimming took off 5 bases at V and 6 bases at J, with 10 bases between the two ends. CDR3 DNA: TGTGCCAGCAGTCGAACAGGGTCCGGGGAGCTGTTTTTT. As protein: CASSRTGSGELFF. The full variable domain, with the rest looked up from reference TRBV28 and TRBJ2-2, is DVKVTQSSRYLVKRTGEKVFLECVQDMDHENMFWYRQDPGLGLRLIYFSYDVKMKEKGDIPEGYSVSREKKERFSLILESASTNQTSMYLCASSRTGSGELFFGEGSRLTVL.

A few counts support this clone. V and J are TRBV28 and TRBJ2-1; unclear D gene. Germline-derived CDR1 and CDR2 are MDHEN and SYDVKM. V lost 5 bases and J lost 6, with 20 bases in between. This CDR3 region has 16 residues. In DNA form, the CDR3 reads TGTGCCAGCAGTCCCGCCGTCTGGGCTAGGAGCAATGAGCAGTTCTTC. This translates into CASSPAVWARSNEQFF.

This clone has only a few counts. The gene calls are TRBV7-8 and TRBJ2-5; D is unresolved. The CDR3 consists of 11 residues. Per germline, CDR1 SGHVS and CDR2 FQNEAQ. Trimming left V 3 bases short and J 1 base short, with 0 bases between. As DNA, the CDR3 is TGTGCCAGCAGCTTCCAAGAGACCCAGTACTTC. Translating it yields CASSFQETQYF. Full variable domain (remainder filled in from reference TRBV7-8 and TRBJ2-5): GAGVSQSPRYKVAKRGQDVALRCDPISGHVSLFWYQQALGQGPEFLTYFQNEAQLDKSGLPSDRFFAERPEGSVSTLKIQRTQQEDSAVYLCASSFQETQYFGPGTRLLVL.

CDR3 sequence reads: CASSSGRDRVSQPQHF. The CDR3 DNA reads as TGTGCCAGCAGTTCTGGGCGGGACAGGGTTAGTCAGCCCCAGCATTTT. The rearrangement joins TRBV6-5 to TRBJ1-5, with 9 positions matching TRBD1. The V gene end was trimmed by 4 bases and the J gene end by 6 bases; junction bases not matched to a gene: 10. Germline loops: CDR1 MNHEY, CDR2 SVGAGI. This CDR3 contains 16 residues.

The rearrangement links TRBV28 to TRBJ1-2; possible D gene TRBD1, 6 bases. Trimming removed 5 bases from V and 9 bases from J, with 16 bases in between. The CDR3 is made up of 13 amino acids. Germline assignment: CDR1 MDHEN and CDR2 SYDVKM. In nucleotides, the CDR3 is TGTGCCAGCAGTCCCCCCCCGGACAGTCGCTACACCTTC. This codes for CASSPPPDSRYTF.

The chain recombines TRBV27 with TRBJ2-6, with D possibly TRBD1 on 6 matching bases. V was pared by 5 bases and J by 3 bases, with 17 bases between. Germline assignment: CDR1 MNHEY and CDR2 SMNVEV (reference sequence). This CDR3 is built from 17 residues. The CDR3 nucleotides read TGTGCCAGCAGTACCTTCGAACAGGGTGTTGGGGCCAACGTCCTGACTTTC. Protein sequence: CASSTFEQGVGANVLTF.

The chain has TRBV7-9 and TRBJ2-3; no clear D. The CDR3 spans 14 residues. CDR1 is SEHNR and CDR2 is FQNEAQ in the germline V gene (reference sequence). V lost 5 bases, J lost 2 bases, and 11 bases lay in between. As DNA, the CDR3 is TGTGCCAGCAGCATCATGGCAACCACAGATACGCAGTATTTT. Its translation is CASSIMATTDTQYF. The full variable domain, completed using reference TRBV7-9 and TRBJ2-3, is DTGVSQNPRHKITKRGQNVTFRCDPISEHNRLYWYRQTLGQGPEFLTYFQNEAQLEKSRLLSDRFSAERPKGSFSTLEIQRTEQGDSAMYLCASSIMATTDTQYFGPGTRLTVL.

In this sample, this clone turned up a few times. Other DNA sequences in this specimen translate into the identical CDR3. The V call is TRBV20-1, the J call TRBJ2-1; no reliable D call. The CDR3 extends over 10 amino acids. Germline V CDR1 and CDR2: DFQATT, SNEGSKA (reference sequence). V was clipped by 6 bases and J by 3 bases, with 3 bases between them. CDR3 region: CSAFYNEQFF. CDR3 nucleotide sequence: TGCAGTGCCTTCTACAATGAGCAGTTCTTC.

This clone was detected ten times or more. The CDR3 protein is CASSLPSGTKDTQYF. CDR3 bases: TGTGCCAGCAGCCTCCCTAGCGGGACGAAAGATACGCAGTATTTT. The chain has TRBV2 and TRBJ2-3; 9 bases align to TRBD2. This CDR3 comprises 15 residues. Germline V CDR1 and CDR2: SNHLY, FYNNEI. Trimming at V came to 6 bases and at J to 5 bases, leaving 9 bases not matched to a gene.

The chain is built from TRBV6-5 and TRBJ2-7, with a tentative D call TRBD1 (7 bases). The ends were cut back, 7 bases at V and 4 bases at J, with 17 bases in the middle. CDR3 size: 14 residues. Germline CDR1 MNHEY, CDR2 SVGAGI. The CDR3 DNA reads TGTGCCAGCAAGAGGGCAGGGGGAGGTTACGAGCAGTACTTC. Translating gives CASKRAGGGYEQYF.

This clone was seen more than once but under ten times. J is TRBJ2-3 and V is TRBV27, with TRBD2 identical over 8 bases. Germline assignment: CDR1 MNHEY and CDR2 SMNVEV (reference sequence). CDR3 length equals 16 residues. The V gene end was trimmed by 5 bases and the J gene end by 3 bases; junction bases not matched to a gene: 10. The DNA for the CDR3 is TGTGCCAGCAGTCCGACAGCGGGAGTGGAAACAGATACGCAGTATTTT. Residues: CASSPTAGVETDTQYF.

This rearrangement joins TRBV5-6 to TRBJ1-2; D is perhaps TRBD1 (5 bases). Germline V gene lookup returns CDR1 SGHDT and CDR2 YYEEEE. The CDR3 sequence is 15 residues long. V was trimmed by 0 bases and J by 5 bases, leaving 14 bases between them. The CDR3 here is CASSLVQGPGYGYTF. The CDR3 nucleotides are TGTGCCAGCAGCTTGGTCCAGGGCCCGGGGTATGGCTACACCTTC.

The gene calls are TRBV2 and TRBJ1-2; D is undetermined. This CDR3 is built from 13 residues. Germline loops: CDR1 SNHLY, CDR2 FYNNEI. The V and J ends lost 4 bases and 4 bases respectively, with 10 bases between them. CDR3 in DNA: TGTGCCAGCAGTGGGTCGCAGTCCTATGGCTACACCTTC. Protein: CASSGSQSYGYTF.

This clone was seen more than once but under ten times. J is TRBJ2-7 and V is TRBV30; D remains unclear. CDR3 size: 11 residues. The V and J ends lost 0 bases and 4 bases respectively, with 4 bases between them. Germline V gene data show CDR1 as GTSNPN and CDR2 as SVGIG (reference sequence). Here the CDR3 DNA reads TGTGCCTGGAGTGTTGAATACGAGCAGTACTTC. This gives the protein CAWSVEYEQYF.